These T cell receptor beta chains were read from a single sample in a study of blood T cell repertoires in COVID-19. The table came from immunoSEQ multiplex PCR; TCRdb's copy has only in-frame clones and leaves some out. The table has about 440,000 clones, around 90% seen once; the top ten hold about 0.63%. The material sequenced was PBMCs or T cells enriched from blood (not recorded which). These receptors were obtained from a man aged 18 to 30 who had recovered from COVID-19. CDR3s include the opening cysteine and the closing phenylalanine or tryptophan. A D gene is named only where the DNA matches it firmly. Not every row has a clone size; where given, it reads once, few, many or a size class.

CDR3 protein: CASSESEMNTEAFF
CDR3 DNA: TGTGCCAGCAGTGAATCAGAAATGAACACTGAAGCTTTCTTT
V gene: TRBV2
J gene: TRBJ1-1
D gene: NA
clone size: NA

CDR3 protein: CASSPGTGPNSPLHF
CDR3 DNA: TGTGCCAGCAGCCCCGGGACAGGGCCTAATTCACCCCTCCACTTT
V gene: TRBV13
J gene: TRBJ1-6
D gene: TRBD1
clone size: NA

CDR3 protein: CASSLGRYLTGELFF
CDR3 DNA: TGCGCCAGCAGCTTGGGCAGGTACCTAACCGGGGAGCTGTTTTTT
V gene: TRBV5-1
J gene: TRBJ2-2
D gene: NA
clone size: NA

CDR3 protein: CASSPGGAGTNEKLFF
CDR3 DNA: TGCGCCAGCAGCCCGGGGGGGGCGGGCACTAATGAAAAACTGTTTTTT
V gene: TRBV5-1
J gene: TRBJ1-4
D gene: NA
clone size: NA

CDR3 protein: CATSEPPGSGANVLTF
CDR3 DNA: TGTGCCACCAGTGAACCCCCAGGGTCTGGGGCCAACGTCCTGACTTTC
V gene: TRBV24-1
J gene: TRBJ2-6
D gene: NA
clone size: NA

CDR3 protein: CASSPIQGLDTEAFF
CDR3 DNA: TGTGCCAGCTCACCTATACAGGGGCTGGACACTGAAGCTTTCTTT
V gene: TRBV18
J gene: TRBJ1-1
D gene: TRBD1
clone size: NA

CDR3 protein: CASSPDRDRANEQYF
CDR3 DNA: TGTGCCAGCAGTCCGGACCGGGACAGGGCCAACGAGCAGTACTTC
V gene: TRBV27
J gene: TRBJ2-7
D gene: TRBD1
clone size: NA

CDR3 protein: CASSQGITGAPEAFF
CDR3 DNA: TGTGCCAGCAGCCAAGGTATAACAGGGGCCCCTGAAGCTTTCTTT
V gene: TRBV14
J gene: TRBJ1-1
D gene: TRBD1
clone size: NA

CDR3 protein: CASSPRQGVHEQYF
CDR3 DNA: TGTGCCAGCAGCCCCCGACAGGGGGTGCACGAGCAGTACTTC
V gene: TRBV13
J gene: TRBJ2-7
D gene: TRBD1
clone size: NA

CDR3 protein: CASSSGASSGNTIYF
CDR3 DNA: TGTGCCAGCAGCTCAGGGGCCAGCTCTGGAAACACCATATATTTT
V gene: TRBV7-9
J gene: TRBJ1-3
D gene: NA
clone size: NA

CDR3 protein: CSAGGETTGELFF
CDR3 DNA: TGCAGCGCAGGGGGGGAGACCACCGGGGAGCTGTTTTTT
V gene: TRBV29-1
J gene: TRBJ2-2
D gene: NA
clone size: few

CDR3 protein: CASSPQAGQGRDEQFF
CDR3 DNA: TGTGCCAGCAGTCCTCAGGCGGGACAGGGAAGGGATGAGCAGTTCTTC
V gene: TRBV27
J gene: TRBJ2-1
D gene: TRBD1
clone size: NA

CDR3 protein: CASSQEGRPEAEAFF
CDR3 DNA: TGTGCCAGCAGCCAAGAAGGCAGGCCGGAGGCTGAAGCTTTCTTT
V gene: TRBV14
J gene: TRBJ1-1
D gene: NA
clone size: NA

CDR3 protein: CASSSQGTEAFF
CDR3 DNA: TGTGCCAGCAGCTCACAGGGCACTGAAGCTTTCTTT
V gene: TRBV11-3
J gene: TRBJ1-1
D gene: NA
clone size: NA

CDR3 protein: CASSLRTGVSYEQYF
CDR3 DNA: TGTGCCAGCAGCTTACGGACAGGGGTATCCTACGAGCAGTACTTC
V gene: TRBV11-3
J gene: TRBJ2-7
D gene: TRBD1
clone size: NA

CDR3 protein: CASSLDSVVGGGNEQFF
CDR3 DNA: TGCGCCAGCAGCTTGGATAGCGTCGTGGGAGGGGGCAATGAGCAGTTCTTC
V gene: TRBV5-1
J gene: TRBJ2-1
D gene: NA
clone size: NA

CDR3 protein: CASSWLGSTDTQYF
CDR3 DNA: TGTGCCAGCAGCTGGCTAGGATCCACAGATACGCAGTATTTT
V gene: TRBV7-2
J gene: TRBJ2-3
D gene: NA
clone size: NA

CDR3 protein: CASSRTGTPQPQHF
CDR3 DNA: TGTGCCAGCAGCCGGACAGGGACGCCTCAGCCCCAGCATTTT
V gene: TRBV27
J gene: TRBJ1-5
D gene: TRBD1
clone size: NA

CDR3 protein: CVGAPGVETQYF
CDR3 DNA: TGCGTCGGGGCCCCGGGGGTTGAGACCCAGTACTTC
V gene: TRBV29-1
J gene: TRBJ2-5
D gene: NA
clone size: NA

CDR3 protein: CASRQAGSYEQYF
CDR3 DNA: TGTGCCAGCCGACAGGCTGGCTCCTACGAGCAGTACTTC
V gene: TRBV14
J gene: TRBJ2-7
D gene: NA
clone size: NA

CDR3 protein: CASSPGVNEKLFF
CDR3 DNA: TGTGCCAGCTCACCCGGGGTTAATGAAAAACTGTTTTTT
V gene: TRBV18
J gene: TRBJ1-4
D gene: NA
clone size: NA

CDR3 protein: CATSWDRNTEAFF
CDR3 DNA: TGTGCCACCAGTTGGGACAGGAACACTGAAGCTTTCTTT
V gene: TRBV15
J gene: TRBJ1-1
D gene: TRBD1
clone size: NA

CDR3 protein: CASSYSQGSGNTIYF
CDR3 DNA: TGTGCCAGCAGTTACTCTCAGGGGTCTGGAAACACCATATATTTT
V gene: TRBV6-5
J gene: TRBJ1-3
D gene: NA
clone size: NA

CDR3 protein: CASSVNSQNTEAFF
CDR3 DNA: TGTGCCAGCAGCGTGAACTCCCAGAACACTGAAGCTTTCTTT
V gene: TRBV9
J gene: TRBJ1-1
D gene: NA
clone size: NA

CDR3 protein: CAWSVRGGQAGQPQHF
CDR3 DNA: TGTGCCTGGAGTGTTAGGGGGGGCCAAGCCGGTCAGCCCCAGCATTTT
V gene: TRBV30
J gene: TRBJ1-5
D gene: NA
clone size: NA

CDR3 protein: CASSLDRKYGYTF
CDR3 DNA: TGTGCCAGCAGTTTAGACAGGAAGTATGGCTACACCTTC
V gene: TRBV27
J gene: TRBJ1-2
D gene: NA
clone size: NA

CDR3 protein: CASSPRLAGGVEQFF
CDR3 DNA: TGCGCCAGCAGCCCTAGACTAGCGGGAGGGGTTGAGCAGTTCTTC
V gene: TRBV5-1
J gene: TRBJ2-1
D gene: TRBD2
clone size: NA

CDR3 protein: CSAVQGVNTEAFF
CDR3 DNA: TGCAGCGCGGTACAGGGGGTTAATACTGAAGCTTTCTTT
V gene: TRBV29-1
J gene: TRBJ1-1
D gene: TRBD1
clone size: NA

CDR3 protein: CASSWAGLALAPGANVLTF
CDR3 DNA: TGTGCCAGCAGCTGGGCAGGACTAGCGCTTGCTCCGGGGGCCAACGTCCTGACTTTC
V gene: TRBV7-8
J gene: TRBJ2-6
D gene: TRBD2
clone size: many

CDR3 protein: CASSPQSPGLAPRLSYEQYF
CDR3 DNA: TGTGCCAGCAGTCCCCAGTCACCGGGACTAGCGCCACGTCTATCCTACGAGCAGTACTTC
V gene: TRBV27
J gene: TRBJ2-7
D gene: TRBD2
clone size: NA

CDR3 protein: CASSRTAGAAGNTIYF
CDR3 DNA: TGTGCCAGCAGCCGAACTGCAGGGGCGGCGGGAAACACCATATATTTT
V gene: TRBV7-9
J gene: TRBJ1-3
D gene: NA
clone size: NA

CDR3 protein: CASSSTSGYEQYF
CDR3 DNA: TGTGCCAGCAGCTCGACTAGCGGGTACGAGCAGTACTTC
V gene: TRBV13
J gene: TRBJ2-7
D gene: TRBD2
clone size: NA